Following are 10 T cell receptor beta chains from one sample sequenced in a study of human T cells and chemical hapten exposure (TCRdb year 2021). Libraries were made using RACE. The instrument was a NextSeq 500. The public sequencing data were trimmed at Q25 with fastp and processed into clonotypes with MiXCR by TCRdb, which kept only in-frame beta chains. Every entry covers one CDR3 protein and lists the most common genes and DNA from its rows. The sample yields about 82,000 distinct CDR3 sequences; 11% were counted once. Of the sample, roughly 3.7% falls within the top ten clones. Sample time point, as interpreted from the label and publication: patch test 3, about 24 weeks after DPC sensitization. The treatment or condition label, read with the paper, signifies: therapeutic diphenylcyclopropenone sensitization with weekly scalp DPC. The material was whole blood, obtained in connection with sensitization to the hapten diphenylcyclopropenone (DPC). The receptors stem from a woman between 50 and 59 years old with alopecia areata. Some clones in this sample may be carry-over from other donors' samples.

CDR3 nucleotides: TGTGCCAGCAGTGGCCGGACAGGTGACATTTGGGAGCAGTACTTC. This codes for CASSGRTGDIWEQYF. The rearrangement uses TRBV25-1 and TRBJ2-7; 7 bases fit TRBD1. Germline trimming cut 4 bases from V and 7 bases from J; bases unmatched to any gene: 13. This CDR3 has 15 amino acids. From germline, CDR1 is MGHDK and CDR2 SYGVNS.

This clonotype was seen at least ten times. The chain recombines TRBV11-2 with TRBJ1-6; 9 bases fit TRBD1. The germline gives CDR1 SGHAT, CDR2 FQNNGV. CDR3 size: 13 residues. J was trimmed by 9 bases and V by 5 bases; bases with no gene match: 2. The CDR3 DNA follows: TGTGCCAGCAGCACGGACAGGGGTTCACCCCTCCACTTT. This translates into CASSTDRGSPLHF.

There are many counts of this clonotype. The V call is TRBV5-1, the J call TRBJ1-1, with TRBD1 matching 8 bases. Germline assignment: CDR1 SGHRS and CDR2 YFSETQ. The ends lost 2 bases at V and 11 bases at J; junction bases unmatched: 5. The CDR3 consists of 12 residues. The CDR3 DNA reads TGCGCCAGCAGCTTAGAGACAGGGGCCGCTTTCTTT. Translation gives CASSLETGAAFF.

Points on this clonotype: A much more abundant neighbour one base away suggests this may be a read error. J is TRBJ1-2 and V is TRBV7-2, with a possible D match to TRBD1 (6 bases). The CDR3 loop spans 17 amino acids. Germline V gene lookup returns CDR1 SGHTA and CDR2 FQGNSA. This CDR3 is CASSLEGQGSARYGNTF. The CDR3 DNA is TGTGCCAGCAGCTTAGAGGGGCAGGGGAGCGCCCGCTATGGCAACACCTTC.

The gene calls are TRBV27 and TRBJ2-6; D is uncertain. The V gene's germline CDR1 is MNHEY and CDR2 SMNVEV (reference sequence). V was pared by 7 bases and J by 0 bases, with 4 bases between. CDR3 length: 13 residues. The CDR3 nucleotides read TGTGCCAGCATCCTCTCTGGGGCCAACGTCCTGACTTTC. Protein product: CASILSGANVLTF.

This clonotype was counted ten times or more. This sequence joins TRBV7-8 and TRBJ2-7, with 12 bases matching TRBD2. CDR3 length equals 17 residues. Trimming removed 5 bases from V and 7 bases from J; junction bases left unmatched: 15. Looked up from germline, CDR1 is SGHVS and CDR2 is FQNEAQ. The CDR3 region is CASSPPVRLAGVREQYF. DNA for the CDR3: TGTGCCAGCAGCCCACCCGTCCGACTAGCGGGAGTTCGGGAGCAGTACTTC.

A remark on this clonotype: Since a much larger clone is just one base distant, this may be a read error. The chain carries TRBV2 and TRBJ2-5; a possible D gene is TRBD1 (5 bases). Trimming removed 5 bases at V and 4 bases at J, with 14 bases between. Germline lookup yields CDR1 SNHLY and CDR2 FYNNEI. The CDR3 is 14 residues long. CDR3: CASSLRGTGETQYF. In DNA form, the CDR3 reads TGTGCCAGCAGTTTACGCGGCACAGGAGAGACCCAGTACTTC.

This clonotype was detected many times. CDR3: CASSYNEGSTDTQYF. CDR3 DNA sequence: TGTGCCAGCAGCTACAATGAAGGGTCCACAGATACGCAGTATTTT. This chain uses TRBV7-9 with TRBJ2-3, with unresolved D. Trimming left V 4 bases short and J 2 bases short, with 13 bases between. In germline, CDR1 is SEHNR, CDR2 FQNEAQ (reference sequence). CDR3 length: 15 residues. Full variable domain (missing parts from reference TRBV7-9 and TRBJ2-3): DTGVSQNPRHKITKRGQNVTFRCDPISEHNRLYWYRQTLGQGPEFLTYFQNEAQLEKSRLLSDRFSAERPKGSFSTLEIQRTEQGDSAMYLCASSYNEGSTDTQYFGPGTRLTVL.

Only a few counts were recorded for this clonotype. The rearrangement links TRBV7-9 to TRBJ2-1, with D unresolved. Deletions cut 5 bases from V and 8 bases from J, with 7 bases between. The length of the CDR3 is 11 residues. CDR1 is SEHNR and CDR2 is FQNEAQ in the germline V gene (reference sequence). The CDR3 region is CASSNTDEQFF. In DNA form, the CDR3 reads TGTGCCAGCAGCAACACAGATGAGCAGTTCTTC.

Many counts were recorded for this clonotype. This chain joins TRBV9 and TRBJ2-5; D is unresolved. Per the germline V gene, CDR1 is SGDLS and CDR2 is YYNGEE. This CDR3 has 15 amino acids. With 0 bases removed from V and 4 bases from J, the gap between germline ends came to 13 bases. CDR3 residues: CASSVGVSWGETQYF. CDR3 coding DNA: TGTGCCAGCAGCGTAGGTGTCAGTTGGGGAGAGACCCAGTACTTC.